What follows are 5 T cell receptor beta chains derived from one specimen sequenced in a study of blood T cell repertoires in COVID-19. Clones were read by immunoSEQ multiplex PCR, and TCRdb kept only the in-frame ones, dropping some. The sample has about 64,000 clones; 85% to 90% are singletons. The sample was peripheral blood. The receptors come from a middle-aged man with active COVID-19.

Remarks on this clone: One end of the junction fails to match germline, which may point to a read error. The rearrangement links TRBV5-1 to TRBJ2-5; D possibly corresponds to TRBD2 (6 bases). The CDR3 extends over 14 amino acids. Germline V CDR1 and CDR2: SGHRS, YFSETQ. CDR3: CASTLARGKETQYF. The DNA of the CDR3 is TGCGCCAGCACCTTGGCACGCGGGAAAGAGACCCAGTACTTC.

This clone was counted between two and nine times. As DNA, the CDR3 is TGTGCCAGCAGCTTTGGGACAGGGGGCGCTGGACAGCCCCAGCATTTT. Translation: CASSFGTGGAGQPQHF. The chain couples TRBV5-4 to TRBJ1-5; 12 positions match TRBD1. Trimming at V came to 2 bases and at J to 7 bases, leaving 7 bases not matched to a gene. In germline, CDR1 is SGHNT, CDR2 YYREEE (reference sequence). This CDR3 has 16 residues.

The chain is built from TRBV5-6 and TRBJ1-2, with 7 bases lining up with TRBD1. CDR1 is SGHDT and CDR2 is YYEEEE in the germline V gene. The CDR3 loop spans 16 amino acids. V lost 4 bases and J lost 4; bases outside the gene matches: 13. CDR3 nucleotide sequence: TGTGCCAGCAGCACCGTACGGACAGGCATGTCCTATGGCTACACCTTC. Its protein product is CASSTVRTGMSYGYTF. Full variable domain (missing parts from reference TRBV5-6 and TRBJ1-2): DAGVTQSPTHLIKTRGQQVTLRCSPKSGHDTVSWYQQALGQGPQFIFQYYEEEERQRGNFPDRFSGHQFPNYSSELNVNALLLGDSALYLCASSTVRTGMSYGYTFGSGTRLTVV.

This clone turned up a few times. The chain combines TRBV7-8 with TRBJ1-5; 7 nucleotides line up with TRBD1. Germline-derived CDR1 and CDR2 are SGHVS and FQNEAQ. Trimming removed 5 bases from V and 6 bases from J; junction bases left unmatched: 10. The CDR3 sequence is 15 residues long. The CDR3 sequence: CASSPFRGRGQPQHF. The CDR3, as DNA: TGTGCCAGCAGCCCCTTTAGGGGGCGAGGTCAGCCCCAGCATTTT.

V usage is TRBV6-4 and J usage is TRBJ2-3; the match to TRBD1 covers 9 bases. Trimming cost V 10 bases and J 3 bases; bases outside gene matches: 5. This CDR3 comprises 13 residues. Germline assignment: CDR1 MRHNA and CDR2 SNTAGT. In DNA, the CDR3 is TGTGCCACGGGACAGGGCGGAACAGATACGCAGTATTTT. Translating it yields CATGQGGTDTQYF.